This T cell receptor (beta chain) derives from a study of cytomegalovirus exposure and HLA in healthy donors. General study results and limits: According to an earlier analysis, most TCR beta V segments yielded productive rearrangements about 87% or about 30% of the time. Presence/absence analyses assumed roughly uniform sequencing depth across donors.

At the time of sampling, donors were nominally healthy, though unrecorded immune exposures were likely. PCR involved 60 Vbeta and 13 Jbeta primers. TCRdb keeps only in-frame clones here, not all; method: immunoSEQ multiplex PCR. The table has about 120,000 clones, about 10% seen once. The CDR3 spans 15 residues. Details on this clone: The antigen is unknown.

Sample: PBMCs. This TCR derives from a man aged 30-40 years in good health and CMV-seronegative. The chain uses TRBV21-1 and TRBJ1-2; the table's D call, TRBD1, has no DNA check behind it. TRBV21-1 represents a pseudogene. The CDR3 bases are TGTGCCAGCAGCGCTCAGACAGGCCCTTACTATGGCTACACCTTC. Its protein product is CASSAQTGPYYGYTF.